This T cell receptor beta chain was profiled in a study of early T cells in non-severe SARS-CoV-2 infection. Study summary: Sequencing input comprised bulk RNA from unsorted whole blood; chain pairing was not available.

Trimming removed 2 bases at V and 5 bases at J, with 9 bases between. The CDR3 contains 14 residues. Ten or more counts support this clonotype. Individual cDNA molecules were tagged with unique molecular identifiers, the study reported. TCRdb reprocessed the 5' RACE reads via MiXCR and lists one record per CDR3 protein. In the table there are 35,000 to 45,000 distinct CDR3 sequences, around 5% of which are singletons. This TCR derives from an adult who was a healthcare worker with PCR-confirmed SARS-CoV-2 infection or an uninfected control (not recorded which). The chain employs TRBV12-3 or TRBV12-4 and TRBJ2-2, with a weak D call TRBD1 (5 bases). The sequenced material came from whole blood. CDR3 sequence: CASSLKGWTGELFF. CDR3 bases: TGTGCCAGCAGTTTAAAGGGGTGGACCGGGGAGCTGTTTTTT.